The sequence of this TCR beta chain was determined in a study of OX40 agonist ivuxolimab in advanced cancers. As for the study in general: Ivuxolimab is a fully human IgG2 antibody that activates OX40 (CD134). Patient treatment consisted of intravenous ivuxolimab administration every 2 weeks at 0.01 to 10 mg/kg. Patients achieving partial responses numbered three: one hepatocellular carcinoma case and two cutaneous melanoma cases.

Generated by immunoSEQ multiplex PCR, the TCRdb table keeps only in-frame clones and is missing some. This repertoire shows 45,000 to 60,000 clones, 83% found once; its top ten account for 3% to 3.5%. This CDR3 has 15 amino acids. Germline lookup yields CDR1 LNHDA and CDR2 SQIVND (reference sequence). With 4 bases removed from V and 0 bases from J, the gap between germline ends came to 11 bases. The rearrangement uses TRBV19 and TRBJ2-3; D ambiguous. The starting material was CD4+ or CD8+ T cells sorted from blood, obtained in a trial of the OX40 agonist ivuxolimab. This receptor was identified in an adult with an advanced solid tumor such as melanoma, head and neck, liver or kidney cancer. CDR3 coding DNA: TGTGCCAGTAGTACTACATGGGCTAGCACAGATACGCAGTATTTT. This translates into CASSTTWASTDTQYF.